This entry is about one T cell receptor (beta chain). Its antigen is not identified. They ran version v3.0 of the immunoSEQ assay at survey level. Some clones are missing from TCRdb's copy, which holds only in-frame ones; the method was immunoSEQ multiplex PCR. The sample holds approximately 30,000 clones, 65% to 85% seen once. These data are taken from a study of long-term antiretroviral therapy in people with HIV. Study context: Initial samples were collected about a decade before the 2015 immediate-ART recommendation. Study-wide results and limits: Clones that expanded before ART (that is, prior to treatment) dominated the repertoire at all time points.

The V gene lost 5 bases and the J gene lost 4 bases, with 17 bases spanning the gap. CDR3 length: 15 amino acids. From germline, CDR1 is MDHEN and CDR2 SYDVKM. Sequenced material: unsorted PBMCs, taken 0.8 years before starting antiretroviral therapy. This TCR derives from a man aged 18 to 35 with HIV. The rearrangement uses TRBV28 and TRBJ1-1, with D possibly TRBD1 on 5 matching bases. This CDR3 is CASSRPSGAVTEAFF. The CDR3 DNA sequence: TGTGCCAGCAGTCGTCCGTCCGGGGCGGTCACTGAAGCTTTCTTT.